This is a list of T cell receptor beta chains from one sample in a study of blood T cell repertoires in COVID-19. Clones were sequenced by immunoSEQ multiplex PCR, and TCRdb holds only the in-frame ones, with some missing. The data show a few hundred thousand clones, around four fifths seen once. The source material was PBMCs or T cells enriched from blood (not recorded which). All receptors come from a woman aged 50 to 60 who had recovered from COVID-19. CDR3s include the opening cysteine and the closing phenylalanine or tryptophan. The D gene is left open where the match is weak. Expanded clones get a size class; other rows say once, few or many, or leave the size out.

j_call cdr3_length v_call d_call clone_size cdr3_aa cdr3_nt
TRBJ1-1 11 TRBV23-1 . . CASSLGVVAFF TGCGCCAGCAGCCTAGGGGTTGTAGCTTTCTTT
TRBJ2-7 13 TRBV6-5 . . CASTATGSYEQYF TGTGCCAGCACCGCGACAGGCTCCTACGAGCAGTACTTC
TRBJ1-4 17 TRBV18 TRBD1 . CASSSVGPGTGREKLFF TGTGCCAGCTCAAGTGTTGGCCCCGGGACAGGGCGTGAAAAACTGTTTTTT
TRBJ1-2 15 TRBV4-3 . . CASSLITQGNHGYTF TGCGCCAGCAGCCTTATAACACAGGGTAATCACGGCTACACCTTC
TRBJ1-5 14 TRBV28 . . CASSPGGRGQPQHF TGTGCCAGCAGCCCCGGGGGACGGGGTCAGCCCCAGCATTTT
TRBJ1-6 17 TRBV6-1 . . CASSEGGGFSYNSPLHF TGTGCCAGCAGTGAGGGGGGGGGCTTCTCCTATAATTCACCCCTCCACTTT
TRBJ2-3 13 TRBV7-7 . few CASSFSGTDTQYF TGTGCTAGCAGTTTTAGCGGCACAGATACGCAGTATTTT
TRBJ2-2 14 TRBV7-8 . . CASSSLSSDGELFF TGTGCCAGCAGCTCCCTCTCTAGCGACGGGGAGCTGTTTTTT
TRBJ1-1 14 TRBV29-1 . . CSAGAGGRITEAFF TGCAGCGCGGGTGCCGGGGGGCGAATCACTGAAGCTTTCTTT
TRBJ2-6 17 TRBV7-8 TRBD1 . CASNIQGAGSGANVLTF TGTGCCAGCAACATACAGGGGGCCGGCTCTGGGGCCAACGTCCTGACTTTC
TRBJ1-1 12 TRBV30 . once CAWSESPLSAFF TGTGCCTGGAGTGAATCCCCCCTGTCGGCTTTCTTT
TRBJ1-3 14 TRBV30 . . CAWSLGDSGNTIYF TGTGCCTGGAGTCTCGGGGATTCTGGAAACACCATATATTTT
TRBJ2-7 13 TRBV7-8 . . CASSSGGLLEQYF TGTGCCAGCAGCTCCGGCGGGCTACTCGAGCAGTACTTC
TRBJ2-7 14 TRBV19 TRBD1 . CASRGTGRTYEQYF TGTGCCAGTAGGGGGACAGGGCGGACCTACGAGCAGTACTTC
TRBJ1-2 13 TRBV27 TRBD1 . CASRDRAFYGYTF TGTGCCAGCAGGGACAGGGCCTTCTATGGCTACACCTTC
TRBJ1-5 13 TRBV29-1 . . CSVGNRGNQPQHF TGCAGCGTTGGAAACAGGGGCAATCAGCCCCAGCATTTT
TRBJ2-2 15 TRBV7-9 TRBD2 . CASSTPGLAGGRLFF TGTGCCAGCAGCACACCGGGACTAGCGGGAGGGAGGCTGTTTTTT
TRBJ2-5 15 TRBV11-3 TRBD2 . CASSEAGGVVETQYF TGTGCCAGCAGCGAAGCGGGGGGTGTTGTAGAGACCCAGTACTTC
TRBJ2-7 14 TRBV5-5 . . CASSLAFGSYEQYF TGTGCCAGCAGCTTGGCCTTTGGCAGCTACGAGCAGTACTTC
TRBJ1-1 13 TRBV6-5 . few CASSYPGNTEAFF TGTGCCAGCAGTTACCCCGGGAACACTGAAGCTTTCTTT
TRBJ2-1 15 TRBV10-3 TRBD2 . CAIKLAGVDYNEQFF TGTGCCATCAAATTAGCGGGAGTTGACTACAATGAGCAGTTCTTC
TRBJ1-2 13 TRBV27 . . CASSETGSWGYTF TGTGCCAGCAGTGAGACAGGTTCGTGGGGCTACACCTTC
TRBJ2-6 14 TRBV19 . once CASSQIAGANVLTF TGTGCCAGTAGCCAGATTGCTGGGGCCAACGTCCTGACTTTC
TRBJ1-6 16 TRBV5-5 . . CASSFTGLALNSPLHF TGTGCCAGCAGCTTCACAGGTCTGGCCCTTAATTCACCCCTCCACTTT
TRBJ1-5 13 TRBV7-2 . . CASSLGGGSPQHF TGTGCCAGCAGCCTAGGGGGGGGTTCTCCCCAGCATTTT
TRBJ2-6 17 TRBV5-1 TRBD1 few CASTPTGGASGANVLTF TGCGCCAGCACCCCGACAGGGGGCGCCTCTGGGGCCAACGTCCTGACTTTC
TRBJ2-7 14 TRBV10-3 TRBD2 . CAISYTGGSYEQYF TGTGCCATCAGCTATACGGGAGGCTCCTACGAGCAGTACTTC
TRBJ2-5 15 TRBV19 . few CASSIGHGAGETQYF TGTGCCAGTAGTATCGGACACGGCGCAGGGGAGACCCAGTACTTC
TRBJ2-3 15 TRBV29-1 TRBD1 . CSVEDPTGSADTQYF TGCAGCGTTGAAGACCCGACAGGGTCCGCAGATACGCAGTATTTT